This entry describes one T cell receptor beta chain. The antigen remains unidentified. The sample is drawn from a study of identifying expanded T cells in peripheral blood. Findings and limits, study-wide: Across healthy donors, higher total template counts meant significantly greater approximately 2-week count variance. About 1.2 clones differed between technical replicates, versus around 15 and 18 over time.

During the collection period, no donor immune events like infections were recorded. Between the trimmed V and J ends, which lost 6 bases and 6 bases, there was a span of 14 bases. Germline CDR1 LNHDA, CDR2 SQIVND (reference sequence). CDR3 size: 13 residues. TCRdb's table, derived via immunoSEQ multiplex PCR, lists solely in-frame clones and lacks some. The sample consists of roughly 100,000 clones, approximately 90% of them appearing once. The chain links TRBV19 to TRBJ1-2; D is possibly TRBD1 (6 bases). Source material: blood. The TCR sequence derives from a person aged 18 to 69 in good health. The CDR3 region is CASRSQGFDGYTF. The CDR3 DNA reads TGTGCCAGTAGATCACAGGGTTTTGATGGCTACACCTTC.